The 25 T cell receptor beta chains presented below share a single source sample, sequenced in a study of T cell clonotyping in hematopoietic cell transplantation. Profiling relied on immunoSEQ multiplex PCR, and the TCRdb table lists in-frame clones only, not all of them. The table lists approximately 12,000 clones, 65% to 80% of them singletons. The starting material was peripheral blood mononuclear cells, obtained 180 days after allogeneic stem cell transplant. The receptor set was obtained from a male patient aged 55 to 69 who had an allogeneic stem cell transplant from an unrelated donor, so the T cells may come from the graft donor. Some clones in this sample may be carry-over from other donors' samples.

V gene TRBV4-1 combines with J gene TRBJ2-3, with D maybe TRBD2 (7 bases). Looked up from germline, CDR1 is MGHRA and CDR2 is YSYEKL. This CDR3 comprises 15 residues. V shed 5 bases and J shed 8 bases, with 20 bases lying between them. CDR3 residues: CASSGGAGGDVTQYF. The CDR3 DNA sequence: TGCGCCAGCAGCGGGGGGGCTGGAGGCGACGTTACGCAGTATTTT.

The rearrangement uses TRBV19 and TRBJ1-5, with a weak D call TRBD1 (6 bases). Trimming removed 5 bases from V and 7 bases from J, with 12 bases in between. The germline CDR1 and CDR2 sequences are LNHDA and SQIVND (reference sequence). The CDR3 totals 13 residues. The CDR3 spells CASSLDRGQPQHF. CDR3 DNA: TGTGCCAGTAGTTTGGACAGAGGACAGCCCCAGCATTTT.

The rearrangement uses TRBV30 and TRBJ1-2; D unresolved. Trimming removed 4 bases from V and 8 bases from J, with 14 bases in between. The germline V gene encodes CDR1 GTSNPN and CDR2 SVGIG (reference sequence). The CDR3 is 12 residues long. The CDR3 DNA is TGTGCCTGGACTCCGGGCTCATGGGGCTACACCTTC. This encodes CAWTPGSWGYTF.

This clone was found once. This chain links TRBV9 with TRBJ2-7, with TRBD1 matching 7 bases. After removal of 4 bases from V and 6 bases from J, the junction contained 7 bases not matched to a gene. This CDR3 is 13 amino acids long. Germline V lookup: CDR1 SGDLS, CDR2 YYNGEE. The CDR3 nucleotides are TGTGCCAGCAGCCCTGGGACAGTTGGCGAGCAGTACTTC. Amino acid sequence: CASSPGTVGEQYF.

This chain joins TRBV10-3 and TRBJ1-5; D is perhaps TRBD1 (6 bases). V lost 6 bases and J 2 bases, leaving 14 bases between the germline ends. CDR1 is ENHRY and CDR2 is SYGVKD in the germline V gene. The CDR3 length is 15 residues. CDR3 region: CAIRAGVEGNQPQHF. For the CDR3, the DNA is TGTGCCATCAGAGCAGGGGTAGAGGGCAATCAGCCCCAGCATTTT.

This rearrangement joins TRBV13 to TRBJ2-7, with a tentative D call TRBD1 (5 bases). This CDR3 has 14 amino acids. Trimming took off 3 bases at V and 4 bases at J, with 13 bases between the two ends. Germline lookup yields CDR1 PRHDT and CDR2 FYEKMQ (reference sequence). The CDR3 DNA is TGTGCCAGCAGCTTTAGGCAGGGTCAGTACGAGCAGTACTTC. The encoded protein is CASSFRQGQYEQYF.

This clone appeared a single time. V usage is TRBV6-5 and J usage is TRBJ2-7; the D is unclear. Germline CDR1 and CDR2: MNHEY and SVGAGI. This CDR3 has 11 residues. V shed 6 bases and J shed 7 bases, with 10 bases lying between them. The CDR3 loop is CASSSGGEQYF. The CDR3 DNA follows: TGTGCCAGCAGCTCCGGTGGTGAGCAGTACTTC.

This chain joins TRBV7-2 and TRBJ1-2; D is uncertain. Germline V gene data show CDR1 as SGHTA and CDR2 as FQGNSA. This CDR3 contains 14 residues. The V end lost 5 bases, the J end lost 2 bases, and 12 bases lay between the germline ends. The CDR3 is CASSPDGRNYGYTF. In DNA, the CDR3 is TGTGCCAGCAGCCCGGACGGGCGGAACTATGGCTACACCTTC.

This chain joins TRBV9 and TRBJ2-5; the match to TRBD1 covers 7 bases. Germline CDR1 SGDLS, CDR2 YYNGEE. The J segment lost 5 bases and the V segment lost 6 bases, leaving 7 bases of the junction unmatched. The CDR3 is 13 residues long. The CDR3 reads CASTGTVGETQYF. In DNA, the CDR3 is TGTGCCAGCACCGGGACAGTGGGTGAGACCCAGTACTTC.

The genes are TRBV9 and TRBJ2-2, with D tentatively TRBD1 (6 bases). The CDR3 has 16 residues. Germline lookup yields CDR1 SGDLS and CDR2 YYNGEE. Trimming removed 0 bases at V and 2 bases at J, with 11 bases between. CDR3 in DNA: TGTGCCAGCAGCGTAGCGGACAGCCCAAACACCGGGGAGCTGTTTTTT. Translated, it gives CASSVADSPNTGELFF.

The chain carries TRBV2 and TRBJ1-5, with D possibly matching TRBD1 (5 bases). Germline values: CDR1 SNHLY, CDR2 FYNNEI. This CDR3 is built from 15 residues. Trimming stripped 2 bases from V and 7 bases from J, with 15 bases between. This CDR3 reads CASSERLGGLQPQHF. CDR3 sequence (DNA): TGTGCCAGCAGTGAACGTCTCGGGGGACTGCAGCCCCAGCATTTT. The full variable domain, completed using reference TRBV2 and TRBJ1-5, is EPEVTQTPSHQVTQMGQEVILRCVPISNHLYFYWYRQILGQKVEFLVSFYNNEISEKSEIFDDQFSVERPDGSNFTLKIRSTKLEDSAMYFCASSERLGGLQPQHFGDGTRLSIL.

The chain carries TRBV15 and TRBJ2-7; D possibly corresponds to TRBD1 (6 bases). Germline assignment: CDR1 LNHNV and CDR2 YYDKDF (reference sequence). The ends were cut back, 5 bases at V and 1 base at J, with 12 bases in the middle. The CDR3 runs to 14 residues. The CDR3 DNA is TGTGCCACCAGCGACAGGACCCGATCCTACGAGCAGTACTTC. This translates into CATSDRTRSYEQYF. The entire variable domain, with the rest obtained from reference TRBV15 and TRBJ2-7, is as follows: DAMVIQNPRYQVTQFGKPVTLSCSQTLNHNVMYWYQQKSSQAPKLLFHYYDKDFNNEADTPDNFQSRRPNTSFCFLDIRSPGLGDTAMYLCATSDRTRSYEQYFGPGTRLTVT.

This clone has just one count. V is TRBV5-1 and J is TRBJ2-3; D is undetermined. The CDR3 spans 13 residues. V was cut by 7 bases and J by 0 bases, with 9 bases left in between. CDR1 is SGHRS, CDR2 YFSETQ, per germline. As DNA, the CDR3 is TGCGCCAGCGGTAGGGAAAGCACAGATACGCAGTATTTT. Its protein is CASGRESTDTQYF. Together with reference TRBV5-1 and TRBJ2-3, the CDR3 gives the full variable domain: KAGVTQTPRYLIKTRGQQVTLSCSPISGHRSVSWYQQTPGQGLQFLFEYFSETQRNKGNFPGRFSGRQFSNSRSEMNVSTLELGDSALYLCASGRESTDTQYFGPGTRLTVL.

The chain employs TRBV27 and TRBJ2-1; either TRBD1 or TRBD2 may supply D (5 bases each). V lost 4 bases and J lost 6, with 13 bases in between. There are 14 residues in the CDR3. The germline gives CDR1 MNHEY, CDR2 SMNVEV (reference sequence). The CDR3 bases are TGTGCCAGCAGTTCGGGACCACGGGTCAATGAGCAGTTCTTC. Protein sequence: CASSSGPRVNEQFF.

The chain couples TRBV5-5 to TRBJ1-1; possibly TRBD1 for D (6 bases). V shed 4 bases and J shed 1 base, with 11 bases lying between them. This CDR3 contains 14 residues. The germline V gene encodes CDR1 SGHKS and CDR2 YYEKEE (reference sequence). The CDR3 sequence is CASSATGSNTEAFF. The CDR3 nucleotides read TGTGCCAGCAGCGCAACAGGGTCGAACACTGAAGCTTTCTTT.

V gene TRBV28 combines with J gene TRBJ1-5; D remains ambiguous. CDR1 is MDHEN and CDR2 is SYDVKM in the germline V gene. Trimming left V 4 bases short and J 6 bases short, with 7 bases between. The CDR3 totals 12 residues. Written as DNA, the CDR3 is TGTGCCAGCAGTTATGGCTTTCAGCCCCAGCATTTT. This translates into CASSYGFQPQHF. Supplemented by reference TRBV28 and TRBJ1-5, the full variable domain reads DVKVTQSSRYLVKRTGEKVFLECVQDMDHENMFWYRQDPGLGLRLIYFSYDVKMKEKGDIPEGYSVSREKKERFSLILESASTNQTSMYLCASSYGFQPQHFGDGTRLSIL.

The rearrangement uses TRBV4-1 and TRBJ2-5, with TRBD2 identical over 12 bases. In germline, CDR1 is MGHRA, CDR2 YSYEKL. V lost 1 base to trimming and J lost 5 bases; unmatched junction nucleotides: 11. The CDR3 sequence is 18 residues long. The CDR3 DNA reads TGCGCCAGCAGCCAAGCGAGTCTAGCGGGAGGGCCGGGGGAGACCCAGTACTTC. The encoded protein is CASSQASLAGGPGETQYF.

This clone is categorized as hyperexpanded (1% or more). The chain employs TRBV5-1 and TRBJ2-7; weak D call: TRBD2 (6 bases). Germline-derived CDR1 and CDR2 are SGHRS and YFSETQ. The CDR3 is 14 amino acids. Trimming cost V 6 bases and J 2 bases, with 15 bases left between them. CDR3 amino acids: CASTAPTSTYEQYF. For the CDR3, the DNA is TGCGCCAGCACCGCCCCCACTAGCACCTACGAGCAGTACTTC.

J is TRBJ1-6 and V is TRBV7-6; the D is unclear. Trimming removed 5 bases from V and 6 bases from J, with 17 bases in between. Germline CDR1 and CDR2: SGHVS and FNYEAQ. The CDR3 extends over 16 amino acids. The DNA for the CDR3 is TGTGCCAGCAGCCTCCTCGAGGGTTCAGTTAATTCACCCCTCCACTTT. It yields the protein CASSLLEGSVNSPLHF.

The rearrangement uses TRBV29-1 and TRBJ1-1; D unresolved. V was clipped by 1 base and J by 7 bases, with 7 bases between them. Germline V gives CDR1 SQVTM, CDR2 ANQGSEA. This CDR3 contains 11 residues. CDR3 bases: TGCAGCGTTGAAGTCGGGAGTGAAGCTTTCTTT. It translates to CSVEVGSEAFF.

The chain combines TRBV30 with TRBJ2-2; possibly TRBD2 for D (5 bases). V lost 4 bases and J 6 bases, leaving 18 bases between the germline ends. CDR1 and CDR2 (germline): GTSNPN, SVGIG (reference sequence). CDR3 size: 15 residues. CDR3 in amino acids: CAWNLLSAGSGELFF. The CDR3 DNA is TGTGCCTGGAACCTACTAAGCGCGGGTTCCGGGGAGCTGTTTTTT. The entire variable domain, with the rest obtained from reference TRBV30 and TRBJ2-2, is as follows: SQTIHQWPATLVQPVGSPLSLECTVEGTSNPNLYWYRQAAGRGLQLLFYSVGIGQISSEVPQNLSASRPQDRQFILSSKKLLLSDSGFYLCAWNLLSAGSGELFFGEGSRLTVL.

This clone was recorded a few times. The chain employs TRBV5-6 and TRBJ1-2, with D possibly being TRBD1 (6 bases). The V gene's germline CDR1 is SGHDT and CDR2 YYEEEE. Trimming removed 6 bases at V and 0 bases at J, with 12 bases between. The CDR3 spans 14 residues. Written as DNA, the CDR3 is TGTGCCAGCACCGAGGACAGCCCTAACTATGGCTACACCTTC. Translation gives CASTEDSPNYGYTF.

CDR3 sequence (DNA): TGTGCCAGTAGTTTGGGCGGCGTAGGGTATGGCTACACCTTC. As protein: CASSLGGVGYGYTF. The J gene is TRBJ1-2, the V gene TRBV19; the D is unclear. The CDR3 spans 14 residues. V was shortened by 5 bases and J by 5 bases, with 15 bases between the two germline ends. The V gene's germline CDR1 is LNHDA and CDR2 SQIVND (reference sequence).

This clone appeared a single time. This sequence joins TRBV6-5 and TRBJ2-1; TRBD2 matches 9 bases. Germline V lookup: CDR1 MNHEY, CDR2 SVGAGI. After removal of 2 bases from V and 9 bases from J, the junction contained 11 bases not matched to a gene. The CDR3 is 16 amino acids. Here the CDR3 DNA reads TGTGCCAGCAGTTACGCGGTCGGCGGGGGGGCCAGTGAGCAGTTCTTC. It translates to CASSYAVGGGASEQFF.

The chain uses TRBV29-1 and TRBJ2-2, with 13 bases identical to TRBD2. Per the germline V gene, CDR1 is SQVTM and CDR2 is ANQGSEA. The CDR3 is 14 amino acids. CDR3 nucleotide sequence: TGCAGTGCCGGGGGACTAGCGGGGTCCGGGGAGCTGTTTTTT. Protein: CSAGGLAGSGELFF.